Listed here is a single T cell receptor beta chain. Antigen unknown. By quantitative 5'-RACE with molecular barcodes, the TCR beta libraries were made. In TCRdb, the 5' RACE reads were re-called with MiXCR into one record per CDR3 protein. The sample has 100,000 to 150,000 distinct CDR3 sequences, roughly 8.8% seen once. This sample is part of a study of CD8 T cells in ankylosing spondylitis. General study points: Made up of 7 to 9 highly homologous variants, a TCR beta motif appeared characteristic of ankylosing spondylitis blood. Disease-linked clones reportedly showed significant enrichment in matched ankylosing spondylitis synovial fluid.

This CDR3 contains 14 residues. The germline CDR1 and CDR2 sequences are SGHRS and YFSETQ. Trimming cost V 0 bases and J 4 bases, with 7 bases left between them. This chain connects TRBV5-1 to TRBJ2-2; D might be TRBD2 (5 bases). Sequenced sample: blood, either unsorted or a sorted T cell fraction (not recorded which). This sequence originates from a male donor with ankylosing spondylitis or in good health (not recorded which). This CDR3 reads CASSLGGPTGELFF. The CDR3 DNA is TGCGCCAGCAGCTTGGGAGGGCCCACCGGGGAGCTGTTTTTT.